These 29 T cell receptor beta chains were sequenced from one sample in a study of blood T cell repertoires in COVID-19. Clones were sequenced by immunoSEQ multiplex PCR, and TCRdb holds only the in-frame ones, with some missing. The profile shows about 91,000 clones, around 80% of them singletons. Source material: peripheral blood. Receptor source: a man aged 45-65 years with active or convalescent COVID-19.

The rearrangement links TRBV30 to TRBJ2-3; TRBD1 aligns across 7 bases. Germline V gene sequence: CDR1 GTSNPN, CDR2 SVGIG (reference sequence). V lost 3 bases, J lost 4 bases, and 13 bases stayed unmatched. This CDR3 has 16 amino acids. The CDR3 nucleotides read TGTGCCTGGAGGGCGGACAGGTTCTATGGGGCAGATACGCAGTATTTT. It specifies CAWRADRFYGADTQYF.

The chain links TRBV18 to TRBJ2-2, with D maybe TRBD2 (6 bases). The V gene's germline CDR1 is KGHSH and CDR2 LQKENI. This CDR3 has 15 amino acids. With 3 bases removed from V and 1 base from J, the gap between germline ends came to 9 bases. The CDR3 sequence is CASSPVGGNTGELFF. The CDR3 nucleotides read TGTGCCAGCTCACCTGTCGGGGGGAACACCGGGGAGCTGTTTTTT.

J is TRBJ2-1 and V is TRBV6-5, with 9 bases matching TRBD2. CDR1 and CDR2 (germline): MNHEY, SVGAGI. This CDR3 spans 15 amino acids. J lost 4 bases, V lost 8 bases, and 9 bases had no gene match. As DNA, the CDR3 is TGTGCCAGCGGGCCCGAAGCGGGAGGTTACAATGAGCAGTTCTTC. Translating it yields CASGPEAGGYNEQFF.

The chain recombines TRBV7-9 with TRBJ2-2; 9 nucleotides agree with TRBD1. CDR1 and CDR2 (germline): SEHNR, FQNEAQ (reference sequence). The CDR3 extends over 15 amino acids. With 5 bases clipped from V and 7 bases from J, the junction kept 8 bases outside the gene matches. DNA of the CDR3: TGTGCCAGCAGCCCGACAGGGGGGATAATCGGGGAGCTGTTTTTT. It codes for CASSPTGGIIGELFF. The full variable domain, its missing parts supplied by reference TRBV7-9 and TRBJ2-2, is DTGVSQNPRHKITKRGQNVTFRCDPISEHNRLYWYRQTLGQGPEFLTYFQNEAQLEKSRLLSDRFSAERPKGSFSTLEIQRTEQGDSAMYLCASSPTGGIIGELFFGEGSRLTVL.

The chain has TRBV5-6 and TRBJ2-1; D not resolved. V was pared by 3 bases and J by 9 bases, with 7 bases between. In germline, CDR1 is SGHDT, CDR2 YYEEEE. The CDR3 runs 11 residues. The CDR3 bases are TGTGCCAGCAGCTCGATTAGTGAGCAGTTCTTC. Amino acid sequence: CASSSISEQFF.

This chain joins TRBV10-3 and TRBJ2-2; 9 positions match TRBD1. V was pared by 5 bases and J by 5 bases, with 9 bases of the junction left unmatched. Germline V gene lookup returns CDR1 ENHRY and CDR2 SYGVKD. CDR3 length: 16 residues. The CDR3 reads CAISFTGTGKTGELFF. CDR3 DNA: TGTGCCATCAGTTTTACCGGGACAGGGAAGACCGGGGAGCTGTTTTTT.

The chain couples TRBV28 to TRBJ2-7; 9 bases align to TRBD1. The CDR3 spans 17 residues. Germline lookup yields CDR1 MDHEN and CDR2 SYDVKM. V shed 4 bases and J 6 bases; nucleotides not matched to a gene: 16. This chain's CDR3 is CASSSNPGQGSSVEQYF. In nucleotides, the CDR3 is TGTGCCAGCAGTTCAAACCCGGGACAGGGTTCCTCTGTCGAGCAGTACTTC. The whole variable domain, remainder taken from reference TRBV28 and TRBJ2-7, is DVKVTQSSRYLVKRTGEKVFLECVQDMDHENMFWYRQDPGLGLRLIYFSYDVKMKEKGDIPEGYSVSREKKERFSLILESASTNQTSMYLCASSSNPGQGSSVEQYFGPGTRLTVT.

The chain couples TRBV27 to TRBJ2-1; 11 bases line up with TRBD1. CDR3 length: 14 residues. V shed 5 bases, J shed 9 bases, and the junction held 6 bases outside the gene matches. The germline CDR1 and CDR2 sequences are MNHEY and SMNVEV (reference sequence). The CDR3: CASSPDRGRGEQFF. DNA of the CDR3: TGTGCCAGCAGTCCGGACAGGGGGCGGGGTGAGCAGTTCTTC.

The rearrangement joins TRBV15 to TRBJ2-5, with 9 bases identical to TRBD2. In germline, CDR1 is LNHNV, CDR2 YYDKDF (reference sequence). V shed 0 bases, J shed 7 bases, and the junction held 6 bases outside the gene matches. The CDR3 is 15 amino acids. CDR3 in amino acids: CATSRDRGGGRTQYF. The CDR3 DNA follows: TGTGCCACCAGCAGAGACCGCGGGGGGGGACGGACCCAGTACTTC.

The genes are TRBV4-3 and TRBJ2-7, with a tentative D call TRBD2 (6 bases). The V end was cut by 3 bases, the J end by 0 bases, with 12 bases between. The CDR3 spans 15 residues. From germline, CDR1 is LGHNA and CDR2 YSLEER. CDR3 sequence reads: CASSQSQGGSYEQYF. CDR3 nucleotide sequence: TGCGCCAGCAGCCAGAGTCAGGGAGGCTCCTACGAGCAGTACTTC.

The chain joins TRBV11-2 to TRBJ1-3, with D possibly matching TRBD1 (5 bases). Trimming stripped 5 bases from V and 0 bases from J, with 11 bases between. Looked up from germline, CDR1 is SGHAT and CDR2 is FQNNGV. This CDR3 comprises 15 residues. CDR3 residues: CASSVGAISGNTIYF. CDR3 nucleotide sequence: TGTGCCAGCAGCGTAGGGGCTATCTCTGGAAACACCATATATTTT.

Only one count was recorded for this clone. The genes are TRBV10-3 and TRBJ2-7; tentatively, D is TRBD2 (5 bases). Trimming shortened V by 4 bases and J by 4 bases, and 14 bases separated the two germline ends. This CDR3 comprises 14 residues. CDR1 is ENHRY, CDR2 SYGVKD, per germline. CDR3 DNA sequence: TGTGCCATCAGTGGAGGGCCCGGGGTTTACGAGCAGTACGTC. This gives the protein CAISGGPGVYEQYV.

This chain joins TRBV3-1 (or the pseudogene TRBV3-2) and TRBJ1-2, with a weak D call TRBD1 (6 bases). This CDR3 comprises 14 residues. Germline V gene lookup returns CDR1 LGHDT and CDR2 YNNKEL (reference sequence). V was trimmed by 4 bases and J by 3 bases, leaving 12 bases between them. The CDR3 region is CASSPPQGHYGYTF. CDR3 DNA: TGTGCCAGCAGCCCCCCACAGGGTCACTATGGCTACACCTTC.

The J gene is TRBJ1-5, the V gene TRBV19, with D tentatively TRBD1 (6 bases). Germline V gene lookup returns CDR1 LNHDA and CDR2 SQIVND (reference sequence). Trimming stripped 0 bases from V and 7 bases from J, with 13 bases between. The CDR3 runs to 15 residues. The CDR3 coding sequence is TGTGCCAGTAGTATAGATCAGCAGGGGCGGCAGCCCCAGCATTTT. Protein sequence: CASSIDQQGRQPQHF.

The chain carries TRBV9 and TRBJ2-1; 10 bases are shared with TRBD2. The V gene's germline CDR1 is SGDLS and CDR2 YYNGEE. CDR3 length equals 17 residues. V was pared by 0 bases and J by 2 bases, with 5 bases of the junction left unmatched. CDR3 in DNA: TGTGCCAGCAGCGTAGGGTCCAGCGGGGGGGCCTACAATGAGCAGTTCTTC. It codes for CASSVGSSGGAYNEQFF.

The chain joins TRBV19 to TRBJ2-5; 8 positions agree with TRBD2. Trimming removed 3 bases from V and 6 bases from J; junction bases left unmatched: 12. The CDR3 contains 16 residues. CDR1 is LNHDA and CDR2 is SQIVND in the germline V gene (reference sequence). The CDR3: CASSIDGGAQRKTQYF. CDR3 nucleotides: TGTGCCAGTAGTATTGACGGGGGGGCCCAGAGGAAGACCCAGTACTTC.

This chain connects TRBV28 to TRBJ2-1; tentatively, D is TRBD2 (6 bases). Germline V lookup: CDR1 MDHEN, CDR2 SYDVKM. The V gene lost 2 bases and the J gene lost 0 bases, with 8 bases spanning the gap. This CDR3 region has 15 residues. The CDR3 DNA is TGTGCCAGCAGTTTACAGGGAGGCTCCTACAATGAGCAGTTCTTC. This encodes CASSLQGGSYNEQFF.

The genes are TRBV27 and TRBJ2-3; D ambiguous. The CDR3 has 15 amino acids. The ends were cut back, 2 bases at V and 2 bases at J, with 11 bases in the middle. CDR1 and CDR2 (germline): MNHEY, SMNVEV (reference sequence). CDR3 in DNA: TGTGCCAGCAGTTTAGCTTGGCCCAACACAGATACGCAGTATTTT. Translated: CASSLAWPNTDTQYF.

In regard to this clone: Its ends do not fully match the called genes, so a read error is possible. As DNA, the CDR3 is TGTGCCATCGGACCGGACGGTAGCGATCAGCCCCAGCATTTT. This sequence encodes CAIGPDGSDQPQHF. This chain links TRBV10-3 with TRBJ1-5; D unclear. Germline V gene lookup returns CDR1 ENHRY and CDR2 SYGVKD. The CDR3 is 14 residues long.

The genes are TRBV27 and TRBJ1-1, with TRBD1 as a possible D gene (6 bases). Trimming took 4 bases from V and 0 from J, leaving 12 bases between them. This CDR3 contains 15 residues. From germline, CDR1 is MNHEY and CDR2 SMNVEV (reference sequence). The CDR3 sequence is CASSSYREMNTEAFF. The CDR3 DNA is TGTGCCAGCAGTTCATACAGGGAAATGAACACTGAAGCTTTCTTT.

The V gene is TRBV3-1 (or the pseudogene TRBV3-2), the J gene TRBJ2-5; D ambiguous. The CDR3 contains 15 residues. The germline V and J ends were trimmed by 0 bases and 0 bases, with 8 bases remaining between them. The germline V gene encodes CDR1 LGHDT and CDR2 YNNKEL (reference sequence). Here the CDR3 DNA reads TGTGCCAGCAGCCAAGAGGTAGACTACCAAGAGACCCAGTACTTC. Protein sequence: CASSQEVDYQETQYF.

This chain links TRBV6-5 with TRBJ2-1, with 8 bases matching TRBD2. This CDR3 contains 16 residues. CDR1 and CDR2 from the germline V gene are MNHEY and SVGAGI. V shed 2 bases and J 0 bases; nucleotides not matched to a gene: 3. DNA for the CDR3: TGTGCCAGCAGTTACCAGCGGGGGTCCTCCTACAATGAGCAGTTCTTC. It is translated as CASSYQRGSSYNEQFF.

The chain uses TRBV3-1 (or the pseudogene TRBV3-2) and TRBJ1-1; tentative D call: TRBD1 (5 bases). CDR1 is LGHDT, CDR2 YNNKEL, per germline (reference sequence). The germline V and J ends were trimmed by 2 bases and 4 bases, with 11 bases remaining between them. The CDR3 has 14 residues. The DNA of the CDR3 is TGTGCCAGCAGCCAATATCGCGGGACCACTGAAGCTTTCTTT. Protein sequence: CASSQYRGTTEAFF.

The chain uses TRBV5-1 and TRBJ2-3, with 7 bases identical to TRBD1. Trimming took 4 bases from V and 0 from J; bases not matched to a gene: 8. Per germline, CDR1 SGHRS and CDR2 YFSETQ. The CDR3 is 16 residues long. The CDR3 nucleotides are TGCGCCAGCAGCCTCGGGACAGACCTTAGCACAGATACGCAGTATTTT. Translated, it gives CASSLGTDLSTDTQYF.

The chain employs TRBV5-4 and TRBJ2-7; TRBD2 agrees at 7 bases. CDR1 is SGHNT, CDR2 YYREEE, per germline (reference sequence). The CDR3 spans 15 residues. Trimming removed 4 bases from V and 3 bases from J; junction bases left unmatched: 10. This chain's CDR3 is CASSKEGGLSYEQYV. The CDR3 DNA follows: TGTGCCAGCAGCAAGGAGGGAGGGTTGAGCTACGAGCAGTACGTC.

This clone was seen more than once but under ten times. This chain connects TRBV19 to TRBJ1-5, with TRBD1 as a possible D gene (5 bases). CDR1 is LNHDA and CDR2 is SQIVND in the germline V gene (reference sequence). The CDR3 length is 15 residues. Trimming took off 7 bases at V and 1 base at J, with 14 bases between the two ends. In nucleotides, the CDR3 is TGTGCCAGTACTCCAGGGCTGGACAGCAATCAGCCCCAGCATTTT. Amino acids: CASTPGLDSNQPQHF.

The chain couples TRBV19 to TRBJ2-5; 8 positions match TRBD1. V gave up 3 bases and J gave up 5 bases; unmatched junction bases: 5. This CDR3 has 14 amino acids. Germline-derived CDR1 and CDR2 are LNHDA and SQIVND (reference sequence). CDR3 in DNA: TGTGCCAGTAGTATGGGGACAGGCCCCGAGACCCAGTACTTC. It codes for CASSMGTGPETQYF.

CDR3 protein: CATSAGQGAGAFF. CDR3 DNA: TGTGCCACCAGTGCCGGACAGGGGGCCGGGGCTTTCTTT. The chain couples TRBV24-1 to TRBJ1-1; 11 bases are a match to TRBD1. V was pared by 5 bases and J by 11 bases, with 6 bases of the junction left unmatched. The germline gives CDR1 KGHDR, CDR2 SFDVKD. The CDR3 runs to 13 residues.

The chain employs TRBV7-7 and TRBJ2-5; 12 bases map to TRBD1. The CDR3 runs to 16 residues. The junction had 4 bases not matched to a gene; V was cut back by 3 bases and J by 2 bases. Germline loops: CDR1 SSHAT, CDR2 FNYEAQ (reference sequence). The CDR3 protein is CASSLGTGGGQETQYF. Written as DNA, the CDR3 is TGTGCCAGCAGCTTGGGGACAGGGGGCGGTCAAGAGACCCAGTACTTC.